This T cell receptor (beta chain) was captured by sequencing in a study of CD4+ T cells in melanoma. Whole-study findings and limits: Diverse differentiation states were reported for melanoma neoantigen-specific CD4+ T cells.

V lost 10 bases and J lost 4, with 25 bases in between. The germline V gene encodes CDR1 LNHDA and CDR2 SQIVND (reference sequence). CDR3 length: 17 amino acids. The table came from immunoSEQ multiplex PCR; TCRdb's copy has only in-frame clones and leaves some out. The table records about 21,000 clones, just under 80% of them present only once. Comments on this clone: No antigen is known for it.

This sequence was found in a human donor with melanoma. The chain joins TRBV19 to TRBJ2-2; D unclear. CDR3 protein: CATHSRAATKSTGELFF. DNA of the CDR3: TGTGCCACCCATTCTCGGGCAGCCACTAAATCCACCGGGGAGCTGTTTTTT.